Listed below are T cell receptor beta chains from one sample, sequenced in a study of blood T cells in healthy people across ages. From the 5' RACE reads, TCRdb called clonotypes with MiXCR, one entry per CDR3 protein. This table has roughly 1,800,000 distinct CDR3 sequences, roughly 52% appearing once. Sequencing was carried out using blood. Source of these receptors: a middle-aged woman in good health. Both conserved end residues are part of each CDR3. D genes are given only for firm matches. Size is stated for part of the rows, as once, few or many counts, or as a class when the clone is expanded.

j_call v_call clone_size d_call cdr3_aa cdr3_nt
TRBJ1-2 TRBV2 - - CASSGYRAGNYGYTF TGTGCCAGCAGTGGTTACAGGGCGGGAAACTATGGCTACACCTTC
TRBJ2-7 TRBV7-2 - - CASSAPSTYEQYF TGTGCCAGCAGCGCTCCTAGTACCTACGAGCAGTACTTC
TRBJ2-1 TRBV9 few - CASSVEGRRDYNEQFF TGTGCCAGCAGCGTAGAGGGGCGCCGGGACTACAATGAGCAGTTCTTC
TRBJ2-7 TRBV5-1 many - CASSLGSGGYEQYF TGTGCCAGCAGTTTAGGTAGCGGCGGCTACGAGCAGTACTTC
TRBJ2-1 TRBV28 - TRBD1 CASFRGTGDEQFF TGTGCCAGCTTTCGAGGGACAGGGGATGAGCAGTTCTTC
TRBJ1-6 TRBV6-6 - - CASYRTTAPLHF TGTGCCAGCTATAGGACGACGGCACCCCTCCACTTT
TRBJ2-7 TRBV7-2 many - CASSLEAGPSYEQYF TGTGCCAGCAGCTTAGAGGCAGGGCCCTCCTACGAGCAGTACTTC
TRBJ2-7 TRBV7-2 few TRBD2 CASSPRSGGGYEQYF TGTGCCAGCAGCCCACGTAGCGGGGGAGGTTACGAGCAGTACTTC
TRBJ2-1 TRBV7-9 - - CASSFLRSYNEQFF TGTGCCAGCAGCTTCCTCCGTTCGTACAATGAGCAGTTCTTC
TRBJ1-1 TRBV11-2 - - CASKVWTANTEAFF TGTGCCAGCAAAGTCTGGACTGCGAACACTGAAGCTTTCTTT
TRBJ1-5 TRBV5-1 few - CASSEGRGSGQPQHF TGCGCCAGCAGCGAGGGGCGGGGGTCAGGTCAGCCCCAGCATTTT
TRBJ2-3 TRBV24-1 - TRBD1 CATSDSVPGQGAGHTDTQYF TGTGCCACCAGTGACTCCGTCCCGGGACAGGGAGCGGGGCACACAGATACGCAGTATTTT
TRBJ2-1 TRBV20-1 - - CSARIGAEQFF TGCAGTGCTAGAATTGGCGCTGAGCAGTTCTTC
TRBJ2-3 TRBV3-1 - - CASSPTRHTQYF TGTGCCAGCAGCCCGACTAGGCATACGCAGTATTTT
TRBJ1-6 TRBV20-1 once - CSARDSTGDNSPLHF TGCAGTGCTAGAGATAGCACGGGGGATAATTCACCCCTCCACTTT
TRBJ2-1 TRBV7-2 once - CASNLGFRGHEQFF TGTGCCAGCAACTTAGGGTTTCGTGGCCATGAGCAGTTCTTC
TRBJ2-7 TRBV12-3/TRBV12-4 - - CASTPGMVYEQYF TGTGCCAGCACCCCAGGAATGGTTTACGAGCAGTACTTC
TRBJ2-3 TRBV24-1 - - CATSEPTGLGTDTQYF TGTGCCACCAGTGAACCAACAGGGCTAGGCACAGATACGCAGTATTTT
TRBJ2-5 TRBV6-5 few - CASSYSLARETQYF TGTGCCAGCAGTTACTCTTTGGCCCGTGAGACCCAGTACTTC
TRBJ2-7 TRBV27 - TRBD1 CASTGRGREQYF TGTGCCAGCACGGGCAGGGGGCGCGAGCAGTACTTC
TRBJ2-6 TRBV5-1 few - CASSFLGARGANVLTF TGCGCCAGCAGCTTTCTAGGGGCCCGCGGGGCCAACGTCCTGACTTTC
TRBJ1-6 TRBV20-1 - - CSASRPPRPPLKSSPLHF TGCAGTGCTAGTCGTCCTCCCAGACCCCCATTGAAATCATCACCCCTCCACTTT
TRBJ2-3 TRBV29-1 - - CSVMDSRDTQYF TGCAGCGTCATGGACAGTAGGGATACGCAGTATTTT
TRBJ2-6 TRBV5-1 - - CASSLGESTSGANVLTF TGCGCCAGCAGTTTAGGGGAGTCAACTTCGGGGGCCAACGTCCTGACTTTC
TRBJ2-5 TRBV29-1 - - CSVERAQETQYF TGCAGCGTTGAGCGGGCTCAAGAGACCCAGTACTTC
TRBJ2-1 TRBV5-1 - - CASSPGQNYNEQFF TGCGCCAGCAGCCCCGGACAGAATTACAATGAGCAGTTCTTC
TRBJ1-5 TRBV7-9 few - CASSLAGGANQPQHF TGTGCCAGCAGCTTAGCAGGGGGGGCCAATCAGCCCCAGCATTTT
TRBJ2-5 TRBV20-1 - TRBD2 CSARVGGSQETQYF TGCAGTGCTAGAGTTGGCGGGAGCCAAGAGACCCAGTACTTC
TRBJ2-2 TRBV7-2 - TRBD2 CASSTGLGNTGELFF TGTGCCAGCAGCACTGGACTAGGCAACACCGGGGAGCTGTTTTTT
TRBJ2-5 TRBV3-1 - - CASSVRLTGLVETQYF TGTGCCAGCAGCGTTCGATTAACAGGGTTGGTAGAGACCCAGTACTTC
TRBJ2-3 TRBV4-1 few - CASRKAASTDTQYF TGCGCCAGCAGGAAAGCGGCTAGCACAGATACGCAGTATTTT
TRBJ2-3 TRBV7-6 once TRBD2 CASSLPPSSGGADTQYF TGTGCCAGCAGCTTACCCCCGTCTAGCGGGGGGGCAGATACGCAGTATTTT
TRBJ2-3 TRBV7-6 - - CASSAYSLVQGTQYF TGTGCCAGCAGCGCCTACTCACTAGTCCAAGGTACGCAGTATTTT
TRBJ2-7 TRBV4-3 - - CASSQDRASYNEQYF TGCGCCAGCAGCCAAGATAGGGCCTCCTACAATGAGCAGTACTTC
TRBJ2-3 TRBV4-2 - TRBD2 CASKASGRDTQYF TGTGCCAGCAAGGCTAGCGGGAGAGATACGCAGTATTTT
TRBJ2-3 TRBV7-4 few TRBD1 CASIFDRDEPRGTDTQYF TGTGCCAGCATCTTCGACAGGGATGAACCTCGTGGCACAGATACGCAGTATTTT
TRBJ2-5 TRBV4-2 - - CASSQEEASETQYF TGTGCCAGCAGCCAAGAAGAAGCGTCAGAGACCCAGTACTTC